This entry concerns a single TCR beta chain. The antigen is unknown. The data are from a study of siplizumab effects on memory and regulatory T cells. Using immunoSEQ multiplex PCR, the repertoire was profiled, and TCRdb retains in-frame clones only, with some absent. Among under 100,000 clones listed, about 87% were seen once. The V and J ends lost 3 bases and 0 bases, in that order; junction bases with no gene match: 5. In germline, CDR1 is MNHEY, CDR2 SMNVEV (reference sequence). This CDR3 contains 15 residues. Study conclusions and caveats: Naive T cells looked more diverse than memory cells, and they looked like major contributors to the alloresponse.

The chain couples TRBV27 to TRBJ2-7; 7 bases agree with TRBD2. Source material: Tregs sorted from blood. This clonotype was sampled from a human donor in good health. This CDR3 reads CASSFGGGNSYEQYF. The CDR3 DNA reads as TGTGCCAGCAGTTTTGGGGGGGGTAACTCCTACGAGCAGTACTTC.